Listed below are T cell receptor beta chains from one sample, sequenced in a study of prognosis after radiotherapy for stage I lung cancer. TCRdb analysed the multiplex PCR reads with MiXCR anew, one entry per CDR3 protein. The sample contains 17,000 or so distinct CDR3 sequences, under 55% of which appear only once. The starting material was PBMCs, obtained before or after stereotactic body radiation therapy (not recorded which). These receptors all come from a donor of 50 years or more with non-small cell lung cancer. The CDR3 runs from the conserved cysteine through the conserved F or W. A D gene is named only where the DNA matches it firmly. Only part of the rows carry a size: once, few, many, or a class if the clone is expanded.

TRBD2	TRBV28	many	TRBJ2-3	CASSIIAGKDADTQYF	TGTGCCAGCAGTATTATAGCGGGGAAGGATGCAGATACGCAGTATTTT
NA	TRBV28	many	TRBJ2-5	CASSFRSKGRSETQYF	TGTGCCAGCAGTTTCAGGTCCAAGGGTCGCTCGGAGACCCAGTACTTC
NA	TRBV27	NA	TRBJ1-5	CASSPYQWLCSNQPQHF	TGTGCCAGCAGCCCTTATCAGTGGCTGTGTAGCAATCAGCCCCAGCATTTT
NA	TRBV6-5	many	TRBJ1-1	CASSYSMAEPMNTEAFF	TGTGCCAGCAGTTACTCGATGGCGGAACCTATGAACACTGAAGCTTTCTTT
NA	TRBV6-5	NA	TRBJ2-2	CASSYSNQFTGELFF	TGTGCCAGCAGTTACTCGAACCAGTTCACCGGGGAGCTGTTTTTT
TRBD2	TRBV20-1	many	TRBJ2-1	CSARDHTSGTYNEQFF	TGCAGTGCTAGAGATCATACTAGCGGAACCTACAATGAGCAGTTCTTC
NA	TRBV6-1	many	TRBJ2-1	CASRSDRLSEQFF	TGTGCCAGCAGAAGCGATAGATTGAGTGAGCAGTTCTTC
NA	TRBV7-2	NA	TRBJ2-1	CASSSGPNYDEQFF	TGTGCCAGCAGCTCAGGGCCTAACTATGATGAGCAGTTCTTC
NA	TRBV24-1	many	TRBJ2-3	CATSDWNRGGPDTQYF	TGTGCCACCAGTGATTGGAACAGGGGAGGTCCAGATACGCAGTATTTT
TRBD1	TRBV18	many	TRBJ2-7	CASSPGTGPYEQYF	TGTGCCAGCTCACCCGGGACAGGGCCCTACGAGCAGTACTTC
TRBD2	TRBV12-3/TRBV12-4	many	TRBJ2-5	CASSLKRGGRKTQYF	TGTGCCAGCAGTTTGAAGCGGGGGGGCCGGAAGACCCAGTACTTC
NA	TRBV19	NA	TRBJ1-2	CASSTLRTPHIYGYTF	TGTGCCAGTAGTACCCTCCGGACACCTCACATCTATGGCTACACCTTC
NA	TRBV30	NA	TRBJ1-3	CAWSQGSSYGNTIYF	TGTGCCTGGAGTCAAGGGTCTTCTTACGGAAACACCATATATTTT